The T cell receptor (beta chain) described here comes from a study of response to subunit inactivated influenza vaccine. The V and J ends lost 0 bases and 2 bases respectively, with 14 bases between them. The CDR3 length is 16 residues. Germline-derived CDR1 and CDR2 are LGHNA and YSLEER. Study observations and caveats: The authors suggested that every seasonal influenza vaccination recruits few new T cells.

This clonotype was recorded a few times. Its cognate antigen is unknown. TCRdb called the RT-PCR reads again in MiXCR, with one record for every CDR3 protein. The table lists about 520,000 distinct CDR3 sequences, 25% of them singletons. The chain links TRBV4-3 to TRBJ2-7; D ambiguous. This specimen was CD4+ T cells sorted from PBMCs, taken 5 to 6 days after vaccination. The source of this sequence is a man aged 50-59 years who received an inactivated influenza vaccine. Here the CDR3 reads CASSQEVGSRTYEQYF. DNA for the CDR3: TGCGCCAGCAGCCAAGAGGTGGGTTCAAGGACCTACGAGCAGTACTTC.